The rows below give T cell receptor beta chains drawn from one sample of a study of T cells in Graves' hyperthyroidism and ophthalmopathy. Each CDR3 protein is one row after TCRdb ran MiXCR on the multiplex PCR reads. The sample shows 300,000 to 400,000 distinct CDR3 sequences, roughly 20% of them seen only once. The sequencing input was blood. These TCRs come from a young man with Graves' ophthalmopathy. The CDR3 runs from the conserved cysteine through the conserved F or W. Each record gives: V gene, D gene, J gene, clone size, CDR3 protein, CDR3 DNA. A D gene is named only where the DNA matches it firmly. Clone size is not always given. Where it is, it says once, few, many or a class for expanded clones.

v_gene: TRBV12-3/TRBV12-4; d_gene: .; j_gene: TRBJ2-5; abundance: many; CDR3aa: CASSLVLYQETQYF; CDR3nt: TGTGCCAGCAGTTTGGTGTTGTACCAAGAGACCCAGTACTTC
v_gene: TRBV7-9; d_gene: .; j_gene: TRBJ2-3; abundance: many; CDR3aa: CASSWIPTDTQYF; CDR3nt: TGTGCCAGCAGCTGGATACCCACAGATACGCAGTATTTT
v_gene: TRBV12-3/TRBV12-4; d_gene: TRBD1; j_gene: TRBJ1-6; abundance: many; CDR3aa: CASRTSTGGAGSPLHF; CDR3nt: TGTGCCAGCAGGACCTCTACAGGGGGCGCGGGTTCACCCCTCCACTTT
v_gene: TRBV20-1; d_gene: TRBD1; j_gene: TRBJ2-2; abundance: many; CDR3aa: CSVTGTNTGELFF; CDR3nt: TGCAGCGTGACAGGGACGAACACCGGGGAGCTGTTTTTT
v_gene: TRBV12-3/TRBV12-4; d_gene: TRBD2; j_gene: TRBJ2-7; abundance: many; CDR3aa: CASSPGLAVYEQYF; CDR3nt: TGTGCCAGCAGTCCGGGACTAGCGGTTTACGAGCAGTACTTC
v_gene: TRBV27; d_gene: .; j_gene: TRBJ2-2; abundance: few; CDR3aa: CASSLRAGTGELFF; CDR3nt: TGTGCCAGCAGTTTACGGGCGGGTACCGGGGAGCTGTTTTTT
v_gene: TRBV5-1; d_gene: .; j_gene: TRBJ2-7; abundance: few; CDR3aa: CASSLGQPSEQYF; CDR3nt: TGCGCCAGCAGCTTGGGGCAGCCCTCCGAGCAGTACTTC
v_gene: TRBV4-1; d_gene: .; j_gene: TRBJ2-7; abundance: .; CDR3aa: CASSHSDSYSYEQYF; CDR3nt: TGCGCCAGCAGCCATTCCGACTCGTACTCCTACGAGCAGTACTTC
v_gene: TRBV3-1; d_gene: .; j_gene: TRBJ2-7; abundance: many; CDR3aa: CASSPHSGRTYEQYF; CDR3nt: TGTGCCAGCAGCCCTCACAGTGGCAGGACCTACGAGCAGTACTTC
v_gene: TRBV28; d_gene: .; j_gene: TRBJ1-2; abundance: .; CDR3aa: CASAEGSGTNYGYTF; CDR3nt: TGTGCCAGCGCGGAGGGGAGTGGGACTAACTATGGCTACACCTTC
v_gene: TRBV5-1; d_gene: TRBD2; j_gene: TRBJ2-3; abundance: few; CDR3aa: CATTFSGVSDTQYF; CDR3nt: TGCGCCACCACATTCAGCGGGGTATCAGATACGCAGTATTTT
v_gene: TRBV19; d_gene: .; j_gene: TRBJ1-2; abundance: .; CDR3aa: CASSIHGDGIQGYGYTF; CDR3nt: TGTGCCAGTAGTATTCACGGGGACGGCATTCAAGGGTATGGCTACACCTTC
v_gene: TRBV9; d_gene: .; j_gene: TRBJ1-1; abundance: many; CDR3aa: CASTVSEGTEAFF; CDR3nt: TGTGCCAGCACCGTATCTGAGGGCACTGAAGCTTTCTTT
v_gene: TRBV20-1; d_gene: TRBD1; j_gene: TRBJ1-5; abundance: .; CDR3aa: CSAKKTGFNQPQHF; CDR3nt: TGCAGTGCTAAAAAGACAGGGTTCAATCAGCCCCAGCATTTT
v_gene: TRBV4-1; d_gene: .; j_gene: TRBJ1-1; abundance: many; CDR3aa: CASSQLRTGTEAFF; CDR3nt: TGCGCCAGCAGCCAGTTGCGTACAGGGACTGAAGCTTTCTTT
v_gene: TRBV20-1; d_gene: .; j_gene: TRBJ1-1; abundance: .; CDR3aa: CSADRGAGTEAFF; CDR3nt: TGCAGTGCTGACCGGGGGGCTGGCACTGAAGCTTTCTTT
v_gene: TRBV15; d_gene: TRBD2; j_gene: TRBJ2-1; abundance: .; CDR3aa: CATSRAGPGGNEQFF; CDR3nt: TGTGCCACCAGCAGAGCGGGGCCGGGGGGCAATGAGCAGTTCTTC
v_gene: TRBV11-2; d_gene: TRBD1; j_gene: TRBJ1-4; abundance: many; CDR3aa: CASSTRQGIEKLFF; CDR3nt: TGTGCCAGCAGCACCAGACAGGGTATAGAAAAACTGTTTTTT
v_gene: TRBV13; d_gene: TRBD1; j_gene: TRBJ1-6; abundance: .; CDR3aa: CASSGRDRWNSPLHF; CDR3nt: TGTGCCAGCAGCGGCCGGGACAGGTGGAATTCACCCCTCCACTTT
v_gene: TRBV5-1; d_gene: .; j_gene: TRBJ1-1; abundance: .; CDR3aa: CASSLGENTEALF; CDR3nt: TGCGCCAGCAGCTTGGGTGAGAACACTGAAGCTCTCTTT
v_gene: TRBV19; d_gene: TRBD2; j_gene: TRBJ2-2; abundance: .; CDR3aa: CASSMSLAGGNTGELFF; CDR3nt: TGTGCCAGTAGTATGAGTCTAGCGGGGGGAAACACCGGGGAGCTGTTTTTT
v_gene: TRBV19; d_gene: .; j_gene: TRBJ1-2; abundance: few; CDR3aa: CASRTGPAYGYTF; CDR3nt: TGTGCCAGTAGGACAGGACCAGCCTATGGCTACACCTTC
v_gene: TRBV10-3; d_gene: .; j_gene: TRBJ2-1; abundance: .; CDR3aa: CAIRLTRENEQFF; CDR3nt: TGTGCCATCCGATTAACCCGGGAAAATGAGCAGTTCTTC
v_gene: TRBV20-1; d_gene: .; j_gene: TRBJ2-1; abundance: many; CDR3aa: CSAPNGNEQFF; CDR3nt: TGCAGTGCCCCAAACGGGAATGAGCAGTTCTTC
v_gene: TRBV19; d_gene: .; j_gene: TRBJ2-3; abundance: few; CDR3aa: CASTPRIGESTDTQYF; CDR3nt: TGTGCCAGTACCCCTCGTATTGGCGAGAGCACAGATACGCAGTATTTT
v_gene: TRBV5-1; d_gene: .; j_gene: TRBJ2-3; abundance: .; CDR3aa: CANSLASRADADTQYF; CDR3nt: TGTGCCAACAGCTTGGCCAGTAGGGCTGACGCAGATACGCAGTATTTT
v_gene: TRBV20-1; d_gene: .; j_gene: TRBJ2-1; abundance: many; CDR3aa: CSARKTGTTYTEQFF; CDR3nt: TGCAGTGCTAGAAAGACCGGGACAACCTATACTGAGCAGTTCTTC
v_gene: TRBV27; d_gene: TRBD1; j_gene: TRBJ2-5; abundance: many; CDR3aa: CASSLAYRGRETQYF; CDR3nt: TGTGCCAGCAGTTTGGCTTACAGGGGCCGAGAGACCCAGTACTTC
v_gene: TRBV6-5; d_gene: .; j_gene: TRBJ1-2; abundance: many; CDR3aa: CASSYHDGRGYGYTF; CDR3nt: TGTGCCAGCAGTTACCACGACGGCCGAGGCTATGGCTACACCTTC